Sequencing of this TCR beta chain was carried out in a study of blood T cell repertoires in COVID-19. Study as a whole: PBMCs, B-cell-depleted T cells, or T cells provided the cDNA or gDNA that made up the material.

This CDR3 comprises 15 residues. V shed 4 bases and J 6 bases; nucleotides not matched to a gene: 9. Germline V CDR1 and CDR2: MNHEY, SVGEGT. Clones were read by immunoSEQ multiplex PCR, and TCRdb kept only the in-frame ones, dropping some. The table lists 200,000 to 250,000 clones, around 87% of them singletons, with under 9% in the top ten. Specimen: peripheral blood. V usage is TRBV6-2 or TRBV6-3 and J usage is TRBJ2-1; 7 bases match TRBD1. This TCR was sampled from a woman aged 70-85 years with active or convalescent COVID-19. The CDR3 loop reads CASSSVPGQSNEQFF. As DNA, the CDR3 is TGTGCCAGCAGTTCTGTCCCGGGACAGAGCAATGAGCAGTTCTTC.